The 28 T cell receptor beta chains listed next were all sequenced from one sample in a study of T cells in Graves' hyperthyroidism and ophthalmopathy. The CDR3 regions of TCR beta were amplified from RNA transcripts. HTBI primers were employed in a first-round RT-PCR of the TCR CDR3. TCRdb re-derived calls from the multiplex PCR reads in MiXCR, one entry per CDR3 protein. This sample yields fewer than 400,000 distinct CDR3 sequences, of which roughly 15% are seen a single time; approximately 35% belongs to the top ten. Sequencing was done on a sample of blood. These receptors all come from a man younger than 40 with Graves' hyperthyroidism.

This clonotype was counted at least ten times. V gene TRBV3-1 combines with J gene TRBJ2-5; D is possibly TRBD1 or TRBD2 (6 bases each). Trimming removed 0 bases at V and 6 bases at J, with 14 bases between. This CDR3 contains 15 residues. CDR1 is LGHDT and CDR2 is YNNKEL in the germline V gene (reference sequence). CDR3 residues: CASSQDSGGWKTQYF. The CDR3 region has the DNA TGTGCCAGCAGCCAAGATTCCGGGGGCTGGAAGACCCAGTACTTC.

The CDR3 DNA reads as TGTGCCACCAGCAGTCCCAGGGGGCTTGACACTGAAGCTTTCTTT. It specifies CATSSPRGLDTEAFF. The rearrangement uses TRBV15 and TRBJ1-1; 8 bases match TRBD1. From germline, CDR1 is LNHNV and CDR2 YYDKDF (reference sequence). The CDR3 consists of 15 residues. With V trimmed by 3 bases and J by 3 bases, 6 bases remained unmatched. The entire variable domain, with the rest obtained from reference TRBV15 and TRBJ1-1, is as follows: DAMVIQNPRYQVTQFGKPVTLSCSQTLNHNVMYWYQQKSSQAPKLLFHYYDKDFNNEADTPDNFQSRRPNTSFCFLDIRSPGLGDTAMYLCATSSPRGLDTEAFFGQGTRLTVV.

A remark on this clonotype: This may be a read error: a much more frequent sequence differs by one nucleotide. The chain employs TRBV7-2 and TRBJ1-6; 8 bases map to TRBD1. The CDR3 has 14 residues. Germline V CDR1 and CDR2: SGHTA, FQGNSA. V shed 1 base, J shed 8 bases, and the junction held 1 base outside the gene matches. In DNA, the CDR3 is TGTGCCAGCAGCTTAGGCAGGGGGCATTCACCCCTCCACTTT. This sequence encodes CASSLGRGHSPLHF. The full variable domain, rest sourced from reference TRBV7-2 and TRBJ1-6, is GAGVSQSPSNKVTEKGKDVELRCDPISGHTALYWYRQSLGQGLEFLIYFQGNSAPDKSGLPSDRFSAERTGGSVSTLTIQRTQQEDSAVYLCASSLGRGHSPLHFGNGTRLTVT.

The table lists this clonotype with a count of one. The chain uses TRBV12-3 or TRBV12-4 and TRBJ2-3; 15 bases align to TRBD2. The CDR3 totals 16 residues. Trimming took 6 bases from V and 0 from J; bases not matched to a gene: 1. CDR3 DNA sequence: TGTGCCAGCAGGGGACTAGCGGGAGGTAGCACAGATACGCAGTATTTT. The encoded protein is CASRGLAGGSTDTQYF.

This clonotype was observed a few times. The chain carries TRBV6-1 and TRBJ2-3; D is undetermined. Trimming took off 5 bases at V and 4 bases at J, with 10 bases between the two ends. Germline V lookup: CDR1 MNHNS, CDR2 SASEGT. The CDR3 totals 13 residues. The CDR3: CASSIPYSDTQYF. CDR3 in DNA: TGTGCCAGCAGTATACCCTACTCAGATACGCAGTATTTT.

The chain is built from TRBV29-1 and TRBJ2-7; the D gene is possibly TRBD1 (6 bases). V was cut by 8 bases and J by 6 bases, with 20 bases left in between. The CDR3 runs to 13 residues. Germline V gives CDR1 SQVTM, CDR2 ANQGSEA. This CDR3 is CSPGDTHVSEQYF. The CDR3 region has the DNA TGCAGCCCTGGGGACACTCACGTCTCCGAGCAGTACTTC.

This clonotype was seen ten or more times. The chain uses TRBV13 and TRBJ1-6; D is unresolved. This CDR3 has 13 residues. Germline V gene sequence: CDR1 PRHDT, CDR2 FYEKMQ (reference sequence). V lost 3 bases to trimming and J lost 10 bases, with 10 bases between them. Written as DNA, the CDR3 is TGTGCCAGCAGCTTCGCAGCAGGCTCACCCCTCCACTTT. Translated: CASSFAAGSPLHF.

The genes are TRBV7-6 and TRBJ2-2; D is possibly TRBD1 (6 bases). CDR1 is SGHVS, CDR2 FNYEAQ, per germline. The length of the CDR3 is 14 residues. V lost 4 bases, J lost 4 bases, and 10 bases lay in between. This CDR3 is CASSWDKTTGELFF. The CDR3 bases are TGTGCCAGCAGCTGGGACAAAACCACCGGGGAGCTGTTTTTT.

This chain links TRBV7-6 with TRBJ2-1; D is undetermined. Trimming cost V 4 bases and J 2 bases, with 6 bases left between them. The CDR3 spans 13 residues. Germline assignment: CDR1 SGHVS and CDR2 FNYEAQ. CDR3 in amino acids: CASSYEAYNEQFF. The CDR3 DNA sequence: TGTGCCAGCAGCTACGAAGCCTACAATGAGCAGTTCTTC. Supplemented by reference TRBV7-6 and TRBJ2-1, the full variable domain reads GAGVSQSPRYKVTKRGQDVALRCDPISGHVSLYWYRQALGQGPEFLTYFNYEAQQDKSGLPNDRFSAERPEGSISTLTIQRTEQRDSAMYRCASSYEAYNEQFFGPGTRLTVL.

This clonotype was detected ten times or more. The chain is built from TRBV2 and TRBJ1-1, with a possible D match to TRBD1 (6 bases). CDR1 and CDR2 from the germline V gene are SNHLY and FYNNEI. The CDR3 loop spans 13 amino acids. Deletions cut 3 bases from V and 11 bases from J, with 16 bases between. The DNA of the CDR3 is TGTGCCAGCAGTGATCGGGGGCTCTCGGGGGCTTTCTTT. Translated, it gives CASSDRGLSGAFF.

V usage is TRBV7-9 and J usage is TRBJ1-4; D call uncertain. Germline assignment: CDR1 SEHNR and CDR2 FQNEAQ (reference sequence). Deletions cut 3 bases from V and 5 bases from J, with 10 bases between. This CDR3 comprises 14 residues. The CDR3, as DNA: TGTGCCAGCAGCTTCGGATTGGGGAATGAAAAACTGTTTTTT. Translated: CASSFGLGNEKLFF.

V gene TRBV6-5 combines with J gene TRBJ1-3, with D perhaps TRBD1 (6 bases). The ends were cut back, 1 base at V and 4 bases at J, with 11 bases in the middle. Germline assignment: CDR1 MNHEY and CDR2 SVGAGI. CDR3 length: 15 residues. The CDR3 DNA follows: TGTGCCAGCAGTTACTATTCAGGGGAAGGAAACACCATATATTTT. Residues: CASSYYSGEGNTIYF.

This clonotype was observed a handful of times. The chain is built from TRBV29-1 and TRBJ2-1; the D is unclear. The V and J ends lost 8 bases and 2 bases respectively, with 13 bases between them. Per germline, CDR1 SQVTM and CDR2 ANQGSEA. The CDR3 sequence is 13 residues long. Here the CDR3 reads CSFHWGPYNEQFF. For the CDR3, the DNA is TGCAGCTTTCACTGGGGTCCCTACAATGAGCAGTTCTTC.

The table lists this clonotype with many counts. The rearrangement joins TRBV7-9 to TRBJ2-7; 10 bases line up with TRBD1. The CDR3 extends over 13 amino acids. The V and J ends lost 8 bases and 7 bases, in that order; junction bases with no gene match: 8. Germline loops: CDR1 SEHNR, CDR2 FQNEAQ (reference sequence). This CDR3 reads CASSGTGEEEQYF. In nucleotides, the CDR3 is TGTGCCAGCTCCGGGACAGGGGAGGAGGAGCAGTACTTC. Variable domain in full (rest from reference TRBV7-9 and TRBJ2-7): DTGVSQNPRHKITKRGQNVTFRCDPISEHNRLYWYRQTLGQGPEFLTYFQNEAQLEKSRLLSDRFSAERPKGSFSTLEIQRTEQGDSAMYLCASSGTGEEEQYFGPGTRLTVT.

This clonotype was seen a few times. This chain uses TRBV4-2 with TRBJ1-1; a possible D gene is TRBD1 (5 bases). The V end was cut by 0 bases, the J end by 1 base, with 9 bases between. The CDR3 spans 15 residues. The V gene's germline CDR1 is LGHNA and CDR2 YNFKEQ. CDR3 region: CASSQELGGNTEAFF. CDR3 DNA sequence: TGTGCCAGCAGCCAAGAACTCGGGGGGAACACTGAAGCTTTCTTT.

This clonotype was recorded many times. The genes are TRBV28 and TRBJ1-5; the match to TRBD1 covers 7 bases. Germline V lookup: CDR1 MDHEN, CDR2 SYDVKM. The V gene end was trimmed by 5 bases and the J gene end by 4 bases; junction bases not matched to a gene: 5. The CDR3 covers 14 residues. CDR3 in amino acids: CASSAGGGNQPQHF. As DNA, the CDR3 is TGTGCCAGCAGTGCAGGGGGGGGGAATCAGCCCCAGCATTTT.

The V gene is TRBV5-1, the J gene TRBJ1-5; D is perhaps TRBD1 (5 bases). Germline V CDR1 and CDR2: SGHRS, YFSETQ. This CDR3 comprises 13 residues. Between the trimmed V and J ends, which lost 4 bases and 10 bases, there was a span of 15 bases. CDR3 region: CASSTGASGPQHF. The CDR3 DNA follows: TGCGCCAGCAGCACCGGGGCCTCTGGACCCCAGCATTTT.

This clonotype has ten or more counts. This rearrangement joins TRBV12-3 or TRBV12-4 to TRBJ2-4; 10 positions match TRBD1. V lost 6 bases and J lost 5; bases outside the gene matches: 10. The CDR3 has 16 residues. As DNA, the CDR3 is TGTGCCAGCAGCCCTGTCGGGACAGGGGACCAAAACATTCAGTACTTC. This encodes CASSPVGTGDQNIQYF.

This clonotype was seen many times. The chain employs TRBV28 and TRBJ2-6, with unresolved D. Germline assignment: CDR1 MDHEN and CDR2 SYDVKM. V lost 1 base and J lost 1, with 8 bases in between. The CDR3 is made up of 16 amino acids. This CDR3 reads CASSLSASSGANVLTF. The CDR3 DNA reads TGTGCCAGCAGTTTATCGGCCTCGTCTGGGGCCAACGTCCTGACTTTC.

The CDR3 loop is CSVEQGAFTEAFF. CDR3 DNA sequence: TGCAGCGTTGAACAGGGGGCTTTCACTGAAGCTTTCTTT. The chain recombines TRBV29-1 with TRBJ1-1; 8 bases align to TRBD1. V was pared by 2 bases and J by 4 bases, with 3 bases of the junction left unmatched. CDR3 length: 13 residues. Germline V lookup: CDR1 SQVTM, CDR2 ANQGSEA.

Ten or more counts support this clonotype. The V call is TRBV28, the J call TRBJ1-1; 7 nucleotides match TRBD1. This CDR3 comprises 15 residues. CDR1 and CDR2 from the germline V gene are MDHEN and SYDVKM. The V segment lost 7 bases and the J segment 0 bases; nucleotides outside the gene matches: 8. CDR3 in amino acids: CASIPGDRLNTEAFF. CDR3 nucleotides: TGTGCCAGCATCCCGGGGGACAGACTGAACACTGAAGCTTTCTTT.

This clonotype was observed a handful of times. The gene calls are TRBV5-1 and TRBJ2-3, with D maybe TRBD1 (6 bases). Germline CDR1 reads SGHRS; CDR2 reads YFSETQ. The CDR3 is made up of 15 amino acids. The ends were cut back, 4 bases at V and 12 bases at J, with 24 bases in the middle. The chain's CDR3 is CASSPGQRIQFLQYF. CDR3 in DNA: TGCGCCAGCAGCCCAGGACAGCGAATACAATTTTTACAGTATTTT.

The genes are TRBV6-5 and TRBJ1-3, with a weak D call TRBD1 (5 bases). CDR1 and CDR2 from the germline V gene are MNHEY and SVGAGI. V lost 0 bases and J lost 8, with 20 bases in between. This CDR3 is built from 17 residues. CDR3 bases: TGTGCCAGCAGTTACTCGATAGGGGCAGGAAGGTCAGACACCATATATTTT. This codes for CASSYSIGAGRSDTIYF.

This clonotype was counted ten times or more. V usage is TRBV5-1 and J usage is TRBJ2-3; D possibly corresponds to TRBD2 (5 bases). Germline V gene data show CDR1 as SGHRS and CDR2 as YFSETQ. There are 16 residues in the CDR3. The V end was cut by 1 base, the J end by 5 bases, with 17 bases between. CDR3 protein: CASSLSVGGRGDTQYF. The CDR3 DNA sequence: TGCGCCAGCAGCTTGTCTGTAGGAGGAAGAGGAGATACGCAGTATTTT.

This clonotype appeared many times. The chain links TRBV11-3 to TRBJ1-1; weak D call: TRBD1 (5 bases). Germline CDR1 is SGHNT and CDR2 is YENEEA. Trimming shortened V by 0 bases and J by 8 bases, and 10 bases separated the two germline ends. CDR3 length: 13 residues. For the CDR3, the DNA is TGTGCCAGCAGCTTAGATGGGACGGGGGAAGCTTTCTTT. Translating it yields CASSLDGTGEAFF.

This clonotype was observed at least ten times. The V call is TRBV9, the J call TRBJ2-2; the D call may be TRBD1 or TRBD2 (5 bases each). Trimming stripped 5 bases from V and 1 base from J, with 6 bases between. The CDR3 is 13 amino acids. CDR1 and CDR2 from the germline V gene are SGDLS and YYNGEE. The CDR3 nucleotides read TGTGCCAGCAGTGGGGGGAACACCGGGGAGCTGTTTTTT. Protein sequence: CASSGGNTGELFF.

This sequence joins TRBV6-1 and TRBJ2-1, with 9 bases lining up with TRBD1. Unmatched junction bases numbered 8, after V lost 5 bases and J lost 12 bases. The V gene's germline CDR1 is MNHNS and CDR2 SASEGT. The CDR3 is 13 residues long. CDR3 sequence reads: CASSRRTGARQFF. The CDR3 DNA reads TGTGCCAGCAGTCGCCGGACAGGGGCAAGGCAGTTCTTC.

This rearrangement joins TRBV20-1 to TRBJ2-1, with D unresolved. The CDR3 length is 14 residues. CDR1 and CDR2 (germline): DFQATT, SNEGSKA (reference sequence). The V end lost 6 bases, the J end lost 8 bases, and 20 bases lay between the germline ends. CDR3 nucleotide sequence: TGCAGTGCCGCTCTAAATCTTCTTCTCTATGAGCAGTTCTTC. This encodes CSAALNLLLYEQFF.